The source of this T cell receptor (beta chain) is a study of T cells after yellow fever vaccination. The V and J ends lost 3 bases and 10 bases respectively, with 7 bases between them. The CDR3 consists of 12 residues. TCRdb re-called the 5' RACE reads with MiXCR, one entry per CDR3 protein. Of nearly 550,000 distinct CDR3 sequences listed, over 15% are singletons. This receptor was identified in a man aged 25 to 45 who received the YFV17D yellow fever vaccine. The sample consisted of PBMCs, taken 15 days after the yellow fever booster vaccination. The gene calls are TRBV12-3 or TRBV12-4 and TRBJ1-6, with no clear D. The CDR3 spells CASSFAGSPLHF. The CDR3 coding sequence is TGTGCCAGCAGTTTTGCGGGGTCACCCCTCCACTTT.